This T cell receptor beta chain stems from a study of OX40 agonist ivuxolimab in advanced cancers. Broadly, across the study: Ivuxolimab was a fully human IgG2 agonistic monoclonal antibody targeting the costimulatory receptor OX40 (CD134). Intravenous ivuxolimab was administered to patients every 2 weeks at six dose levels: 0.01, 0.1, 0.3, 1.5, 3 and 10 mg/kg. Of the approximately 54 patients in dose escalation, 19 had hepatocellular carcinoma, about 15 had melanoma, 9 had renal cell carcinoma and 9 had head and neck cancer. A male proportion of roughly 80% and a mean age of approximately 60 years, ranging from about 23 to 79, were recorded for the dose-escalation cohort. Patients were allowed to have had prior anti-PD-1, anti-PD-L1 or anti-CTLA-4 therapy, and 30% to 40% of the dose-escalation patients had previously received checkpoint inhibitors. Partial responses occurred in three dose-escalation patients, of whom one had hepatocellular carcinoma and two had cutaneous melanoma. The purpose of peripheral TCRbeta sequencing was to test whether ivuxolimab changed TCR sequence diversity and led to clonal T-cell expansion. The paper covers the monotherapy dose-escalation part of the phase I ivuxolimab trial, which included N of about 56 patients. General findings and caveats noted by the study authors: Partial responders in the 0.1-3.0 mg/kg groups had among the lowest normalized peripheral clonal expansion, especially among CD8+ T cells. At doses of 0.1 to 3.0 mg/kg, clonal expansion of both CD4+ and CD8+ blood T cells was observed from baseline to week 6. On average, CD8+ T cells showed more expanded clones than CD4+ T cells after ivuxolimab. Which antigens the clonally expanded peripheral T cells were specific for was not determined. Low levels of normalized T-cell clonal expansion were also seen in some patients who did not respond.

A word on this clone: The antigen it binds to is not known. Base qualities are not at hand, and no much larger clone is one base apart.

To sequence the TCRbeta CDR3 region, genomic DNA was isolated from the sorted cells. TCRbeta CDR3 regions were sequenced using the immunoSEQ Assay. The immuneACCESS repertoire file appears here via TCRdb, limited to in-frame rearrangements. These files lack a portion of the clones; in checked studies, under half of the deficit traces to unresolved V genes, and the cause of the others is not known. This sample lists about 37,000 clones; 75% to 90% were detected once. The leading ten clones occupy 0.45% to 0.65% of the sample. Patients with a history of autoimmune disease or receiving systemic immunosuppression were excluded from the trial. Peripheral blood for TCR sequencing was drawn from every dose cohort at baseline, at cycle 4 day 1 and at cycle 7 day 1. Samples were obtained from an open-label, multicenter, first-in-human phase I dose-escalation trial of ivuxolimab. Adults with locally advanced or metastatic melanoma, renal cell carcinoma, hepatocellular carcinoma or head and neck squamous cell carcinoma were enrolled in the trial. Before TCR sequencing, CD4+ T cells and CD8+ T cells were sorted from peripheral blood as separate populations.

The CDR3 holds 15 amino acids from the cysteine to the phenylalanine. Only the CDR3 portion is preserved as DNA: 45 bases, with reading frame beginning at the first base. Sequences SGHRS (CDR1) and YFSETQ (CDR2) are obtained from the germline V gene. Trimming takes 3 bases from V and 0 bases from J, and the germline ends sit 9 bases apart. The sequence derives from an adult with an advanced solid tumor such as melanoma, head and neck, liver or kidney cancer. The sequences come from CD4+ or CD8+ T cells sorted from blood, collected in a trial of the OX40 agonist ivuxolimab. The chain employs TRBV5-1 and TRBJ2-2; possibly the D gene is TRBD1, per 6 matching bases. The DNA reads as follows: TGCGCCAGCAGCTCTCGGACAGCGAACACCGGGGAGCTGTTTTTT. Translated, it gives CASSSRTANTGELFF.